The 2 T cell receptor beta chains reported below all come from one sample, sequenced in a study of early T cells in non-severe SARS-CoV-2 infection (dated by TCRdb to the early 2020s). Preparation of the library involved 5' RACE. TCRdb lists the instrument as NextSeq 500. TCRdb's own reprocessing of the public reads used fastp at Q25 and MiXCR and kept productive beta chains. When rows share a CDR3 protein, they turn into one entry using the most common DNA and genes. This sample lists around 63,000 distinct CDR3 sequences; 10% were detected once. The ten most abundant clones make up 15% to 18% of the sample. Specimen: whole blood, collected at baseline. Receptors originate from an adult who was a healthcare worker with PCR-confirmed SARS-CoV-2 infection or an uninfected control (not recorded which).

The sample holds many counts of this clonotype. The V and J genes are TRBV29-1 and TRBJ1-2, with D perhaps matching TRBD1 (6 bases). V shed 7 bases and J shed 6 bases, with 12 bases lying between them. Looked up from germline, CDR1 is SQVTM and CDR2 is ANQGSEA. The CDR3 covers 11 residues. The CDR3, as DNA: TGCAGCGCCCGGAGGGGGGATGGCTACACCTTC. It translates to CSARRGDGYTF.

The chain links TRBV2 to TRBJ2-5, with a possible D match to TRBD1 (6 bases). Trimming took 6 bases from V and 5 from J, leaving 16 bases between them. The germline gives CDR1 SNHLY, CDR2 FYNNEI. The CDR3 has 14 residues. CDR3: CASRDSPGAETQYF. The DNA for the CDR3 is TGTGCCAGCAGGGACAGTCCCGGGGCGGAGACCCAGTACTTC.